Sequencing of this T cell receptor beta chain was carried out in a study of CD8 T cells in ankylosing spondylitis. TCRdb reprocessed the 5' RACE reads via MiXCR and lists one record per CDR3 protein. Of some 300,000 distinct CDR3 sequences in the sample, under 25% are singletons; the top ten hold approximately 3.7%. Study-level results: In ankylosing spondylitis patients, matched synovial fluid reportedly showed significant enrichment of disease-linked clones.

This clonotype has only a few counts. Its antigen is unidentified. Germline V lookup: CDR1 SGHRS, CDR2 YFSETQ. The V gene lost 4 bases and the J gene lost 0 bases, with 14 bases spanning the gap. This CDR3 region has 16 residues. The rearrangement joins TRBV5-1 to TRBJ2-1; D possibly matches TRBD1 or TRBD2 (7 bases each). The sequencing sample was made of blood, either unsorted or a sorted T cell fraction (not recorded which). This sequence was found in a female donor with ankylosing spondylitis or in good health (not recorded which). CDR3 sequence (DNA): TGCGCCAGCAGCCCAGGGGGGGCCAACTCCTACAATGAGCAGTTCTTC. The encoded protein is CASSPGGANSYNEQFF.